The 23 T cell receptor beta chains in this list originate from one sample, sequenced in a study of blood T cell repertoires in COVID-19. TCRdb's table, derived via immunoSEQ multiplex PCR, lists solely in-frame clones and lacks some. Counted here are more than 250,000 clones, under 90% occurring once; the ten biggest clones make up about 10%. Sequencing was carried out using PBMCs or T cells enriched from blood (not recorded which). Every receptor here comes from a woman aged 18 to 35 who had recovered from COVID-19.

V usage is TRBV2 and J usage is TRBJ1-6; D is ambiguous. The CDR3 has 15 amino acids. Germline CDR1 and CDR2: SNHLY and FYNNEI. Trimming removed 8 bases at V and 2 bases at J, with 13 bases between. Here the CDR3 reads CASRGAGTYNSPLHF. CDR3 DNA: TGTGCCAGCCGGGGTGCGGGCACCTATAATTCACCCCTCCACTTT.

J is TRBJ2-1 and V is TRBV27; a weak D match, TRBD2 (6 bases). Germline loops: CDR1 MNHEY, CDR2 SMNVEV (reference sequence). The CDR3 length is 15 residues. The ends were cut back, 4 bases at V and 1 base at J, with 11 bases in the middle. The CDR3 DNA sequence: TGTGCCAGCAGTTCTATTCGGGGGTCCTACAATGAGCAGTTCTTC. It yields the protein CASSSIRGSYNEQFF.

The V and J genes are TRBV2 and TRBJ1-3, with 7 nucleotides matching TRBD1. The V segment lost 2 bases and the J segment 4 bases; nucleotides outside the gene matches: 2. This CDR3 contains 14 residues. From germline, CDR1 is SNHLY and CDR2 FYNNEI. The CDR3 spells CASSERDRGNTIYF. CDR3 sequence (DNA): TGTGCCAGCAGTGAAAGGGACAGAGGAAACACCATATATTTT.

J is TRBJ1-2 and V is TRBV6-1; D remains unclear. From germline, CDR1 is MNHNS and CDR2 SASEGT. Trimming took off 1 base at V and 8 bases at J, with 11 bases between the two ends. The CDR3 covers 13 residues. CDR3 nucleotide sequence: TGTGCCAGCAGTGAAGGGAGTGTGGCGGGCTACACCTTC. Translated: CASSEGSVAGYTF.

J is TRBJ2-1 and V is TRBV7-8; D perhaps matches TRBD1 (5 bases). The CDR3 length is 15 residues. Germline lookup yields CDR1 SGHVS and CDR2 FQNEAQ. V was clipped by 3 bases and J by 0 bases, with 9 bases between them. CDR3 nucleotide sequence: TGTGCCAGCAGCTTTCAGGGATCCTCCTACAATGAGCAGTTCTTC. Its translation: CASSFQGSSYNEQFF. Complete variable domain (other parts from reference TRBV7-8 and TRBJ2-1): GAGVSQSPRYKVAKRGQDVALRCDPISGHVSLFWYQQALGQGPEFLTYFQNEAQLDKSGLPSDRFFAERPEGSVSTLKIQRTQQEDSAVYLCASSFQGSSYNEQFFGPGTRLTVL.

This clone has a single count. For the CDR3, the DNA is TGTGCCAGCAGCGACAGGCCCGAGCTGTTTTTT. The encoded protein is CASSDRPELFF. The V gene is TRBV6-2 or TRBV6-3, the J gene TRBJ2-2; D is possibly TRBD1 (6 bases). The CDR3 has 11 residues. Trimming pared 6 bases from V and 11 bases from J, leaving 10 bases between. Per the germline V gene, CDR1 is MNHEY and CDR2 is SVGEGT.

This sequence joins TRBV7-3 and TRBJ1-4; the D gene is possibly TRBD1 (6 bases). The V end was cut by 6 bases, the J end by 5 bases, with 16 bases between. Germline V gene sequence: CDR1 SGHTA, CDR2 FQGTGA. CDR3 size: 15 residues. Here the CDR3 DNA reads TGTGCCAGCAGTCTCGAGAGGGGGACAAATGAAAAACTGTTTTTT. It is translated as CASSLERGTNEKLFF.

This sequence joins TRBV11-1 and TRBJ2-3; perhaps TRBD2 as D (5 bases). The CDR3 totals 13 residues. In germline, CDR1 is SGHAT, CDR2 FQDESV (reference sequence). V was pared by 2 bases and J by 14 bases, with 17 bases between. DNA of the CDR3: TGTGCCAGCAGCTTAACGGAGGAGACTTCGGGGTATTTT. The encoded protein is CASSLTEETSGYF.

V usage is TRBV27 and J usage is TRBJ2-7; 8 nucleotides align to TRBD2. CDR1 MNHEY and CDR2 SMNVEV come from the germline V gene (reference sequence). This CDR3 contains 14 residues. V lost 0 bases to trimming and J lost 6 bases; unmatched junction nucleotides: 4. The CDR3 nucleotides read TGTGCCAGCAGTTTATCGGGACTAGTGGGCGAGCAGTACTTC. The encoded protein is CASSLSGLVGEQYF.

The chain combines TRBV7-3 with TRBJ1-2, with TRBD1 as a possible D gene (6 bases). Germline V gene lookup returns CDR1 SGHTA and CDR2 FQGTGA. This CDR3 contains 20 residues. V lost 2 bases and J 4 bases, leaving 29 bases between the germline ends. CDR3 loop: CASSLSVDGTTRGGPYGYTF. The CDR3 bases are TGTGCCAGCAGCTTATCCGTCGACGGGACAACCCGAGGAGGTCCCTATGGCTACACCTTC. The full variable domain, its missing parts supplied by reference TRBV7-3 and TRBJ1-2, is GAGVSQTPSNKVTEKGKYVELRCDPISGHTALYWYRQSLGQGPEFLIYFQGTGAADDSGLPNDRFFAVRPEGSVSTLKIQRTERGDSAVYLCASSLSVDGTTRGGPYGYTFGSGTRLTVV.

CDR3 sequence reads: CASSIGTGPNEKLFF. For the CDR3, the DNA is TGTGCCAGCAGCATCGGGACAGGGCCTAATGAAAAACTGTTTTTT. The genes are TRBV5-8 and TRBJ1-4; 9 positions agree with TRBD1. Germline lookup yields CDR1 SGHTS and CDR2 YDEGEE. Trimming cost V 4 bases and J 3 bases; bases outside gene matches: 4. CDR3 length: 15 amino acids.

This clone has at least ten counts. The rearrangement uses TRBV2 and TRBJ1-5; D call uncertain. The CDR3 consists of 15 residues. Germline CDR1 and CDR2: SNHLY and FYNNEI. V was trimmed by 7 bases and J by 0 bases, leaving 13 bases between them. The CDR3 sequence: CASKREDGSNQPQHF. The CDR3 DNA is TGTGCCAGCAAGAGGGAAGACGGTAGCAATCAGCCCCAGCATTTT.

The rearrangement joins TRBV6-5 to TRBJ2-3; 7 nucleotides match TRBD2. Germline V gene data show CDR1 as MNHEY and CDR2 as SVGAGI. This CDR3 has 14 residues. Trimming cost V 4 bases and J 3 bases; bases outside gene matches: 4. The CDR3 DNA sequence: TGTGCCAGCAGTTCTTCCGGGGGGACAGATACGCAGTATTTT. Protein sequence: CASSSSGGTDTQYF.

The chain carries TRBV6-1 and TRBJ1-5; TRBD1 matches 7 bases. Germline CDR1 MNHNS, CDR2 SASEGT. Germline trimming cut 3 bases from V and 14 bases from J; bases unmatched to any gene: 10. The CDR3 runs 13 residues. The CDR3 DNA follows: TGTGCCAGCAGTGACCCCGACAGGGAAATAAAGCATTTT. Translated, it gives CASSDPDREIKHF.

The V gene is TRBV14, the J gene TRBJ2-1; D is undetermined. Trimming left V 0 bases short and J 4 bases short, with 4 bases between. Germline assignment: CDR1 SGHDN and CDR2 FVKESK. This CDR3 is built from 13 residues. CDR3 bases: TGTGCCAGCAGCCAAGAATCATACAATGAGCAGTTCTTC. It codes for CASSQESYNEQFF.

The genes are TRBV5-5 and TRBJ2-3; the D gene is possibly TRBD1 (6 bases). Germline values: CDR1 SGHKS, CDR2 YYEKEE (reference sequence). The CDR3 length is 15 residues. Deletions cut 3 bases from V and 0 bases from J, with 11 bases between. CDR3 DNA sequence: TGTGCCAGCAGCTCAGGGGTCTCTAGCACAGATACGCAGTATTTT. Protein product: CASSSGVSSTDTQYF.

The V gene is TRBV5-6, the J gene TRBJ1-2, with D perhaps matching TRBD1 (5 bases). CDR1 is SGHDT, CDR2 YYEEEE, per germline. Trimming pared 5 bases from V and 4 bases from J, leaving 9 bases between. This CDR3 comprises 12 residues. In DNA form, the CDR3 reads TGTGCCAGCAGGCGACAGACCTATGGCTACACCTTC. Protein sequence: CASRRQTYGYTF.

The rearrangement links TRBV7-3 to TRBJ1-2; 7 bases line up with TRBD1. With 2 bases clipped from V and 4 bases from J, the junction kept 4 bases outside the gene matches. The CDR3 loop spans 14 amino acids. Germline CDR1 SGHTA, CDR2 FQGTGA. CDR3 region: CASSLQGGTYGYTF. The CDR3 nucleotides read TGTGCCAGCAGCTTACAGGGGGGTACCTATGGCTACACCTTC.

This clone was recorded once. The genes are TRBV3-1 (or the pseudogene TRBV3-2) and TRBJ2-4, with D hard to call. With 4 bases removed from V and 11 bases from J, the gap between germline ends came to 12 bases. CDR3 length equals 12 residues. Germline V gene lookup returns CDR1 LGHDT and CDR2 YNNKEL (reference sequence). CDR3 DNA: TGTGCCAGCAGCCCCATTTCTCAGGTTCAGTACTTC. Translated, it gives CASSPISQVQYF.

The chain employs TRBV5-1 and TRBJ1-1, with TRBD1 matching over 7 bases. Germline trimming cut 0 bases from V and 9 bases from J; bases unmatched to any gene: 5. CDR3 length: 13 residues. Germline lookup yields CDR1 SGHRS and CDR2 YFSETQ. Here the CDR3 DNA reads TGCGCCAGCAGCTTGGACAGGGGACGCCAAGCTTTCTTT. Amino acids: CASSLDRGRQAFF.

This clone was observed a few times. The chain couples TRBV3-1 (or the pseudogene TRBV3-2) to TRBJ1-6, with TRBD1 matching 10 bases. The CDR3 consists of 14 residues. V shed 3 bases, J shed 7 bases, and the junction held 0 bases outside the gene matches. The germline CDR1 and CDR2 sequences are LGHDT and YNNKEL (reference sequence). CDR3 protein: CASSQGQGNSPLHF. The DNA of the CDR3 is TGTGCCAGCAGCCAGGGACAGGGGAATTCACCCCTCCACTTT.

This chain's CDR3 is CASSLYNTIYF. The CDR3 nucleotides read TGTGCCAGTAGTCTCTATAACACCATATATTTT. This chain connects TRBV19 to TRBJ1-3, with D unresolved. V gave up 5 bases and J gave up 7 bases, with 6 bases separating them. Germline CDR1 reads LNHDA; CDR2 reads SQIVND (reference sequence). The CDR3 consists of 11 residues.

The J gene is TRBJ1-1, the V gene TRBV28; possibly TRBD1 for D (6 bases). The V gene's germline CDR1 is MDHEN and CDR2 SYDVKM. V lost 7 bases, J lost 6 bases, and 12 bases lay in between. The CDR3 is 12 residues long. The CDR3 DNA follows: TGTGCCAGCACTACAGGGAATCCTGAAGCTTTCTTT. This codes for CASTTGNPEAFF.